The clone carrying this TCR beta chain has more than one count but fewer than ten. The antigen is unknown. Investigators merged groups given second doses at roughly 4 or roughly 12 weeks. The sample belongs to a study of T cell responses to AZD1222 COVID-19 vaccine. CDR3 length equals 15 residues. CDR1 and CDR2 from the germline V gene are SGHDT and YYEEEE. V was shortened by 0 bases and J by 7 bases, with 13 bases between the two germline ends. Here immunoSEQ multiplex PCR was the method, and the copy in TCRdb shows in-frame clones only, minus some. The repertoire has about 42,000 clones, 65% to 85% of them found once; the top ten carry over 15%. Study-wide results and limits: Spike-specific TCR breadth and depth were elevated following two AZD1222 doses. AZD1222 recipients seropositive at baseline numbered only 5 to 7.

The V gene is TRBV5-6, the J gene TRBJ2-2; D gene ambiguous. The sequencing here drew on peripheral blood, taken 28 days after the second AZD1222 dose. The sequence derives from an adult who received the AZD1222 COVID-19 vaccine. The CDR3 nucleotides read TGTGCCAGCAGCTTGGGGGCTATAACGAGCGGGGAGCTGTTTTTT. Its protein product is CASSLGAITSGELFF.